This T cell receptor beta chain was obtained from a study of cytomegalovirus exposure and HLA in healthy donors. Study in general: Researchers previously reported finding about 110 million unique TCR beta sequences from about 200 million T cells.

Study results and caveats: Earlier findings revealed that most TCR beta V segments proved productive either about 87% or about 30% of the time. Later, an analysis showed that TCR beta chains associated with HLA were more clonally expanded than others that were equally common.

It was with 60 Vbeta and 13 Jbeta primers that the PCR ran. Assay: immunoSEQ multiplex PCR; the TCRdb copy retains only in-frame clones and omits some. The table shows under 200,000 clones, with 80% occurring only once. Remarks on this clone: The antigen remains undetermined.

The CDR3 length is 15 residues. V trimming: 6 bases; J trimming: 4 bases; junction bases outside the gene matches: 9. The V gene's germline CDR1 is SGHTA and CDR2 FQGNSA. The receptor was isolated from a woman between 45 and 65 years old in good health and CMV-seropositive. V usage is TRBV7-2 and J usage is TRBJ2-1; TRBD2 aligns across 7 bases. Sequences were obtained from PBMCs. The CDR3 bases are TGTGCCAGCAGTCAAACGGGGGGTCCTTACAATGAGCAGTTCTTC. Its protein product is CASSQTGGPYNEQFF.